These 29 T cell receptor beta chains share one sample of origin, sequenced in a study of cytomegalovirus exposure and HLA in healthy donors. Vbeta (60) and Jbeta (13) primers were used in the PCR. Assay: immunoSEQ multiplex PCR; the TCRdb copy retains only in-frame clones and omits some. Among roughly 190,000 clones listed, roughly 68% were seen once. The sequencing sample was made of PBMCs. The origin of the receptors is a woman in her thirties in good health and CMV-seronegative.

This chain connects TRBV9 to TRBJ1-2, with D unclear. The CDR3 spans 14 residues. Germline V gives CDR1 SGDLS, CDR2 YYNGEE. V shed 0 bases and J shed 4 bases, with 10 bases lying between them. CDR3 region: CASSVAGSIYGYTF. The CDR3 DNA sequence: TGTGCCAGCAGCGTAGCGGGTTCTATCTATGGCTACACCTTC.

This clone was seen a single time. The gene calls are TRBV6-5 and TRBJ1-5; 7 positions agree with TRBD1. The germline V gene has CDR1 MNHEY and CDR2 SVGAGI. The CDR3 sequence is 15 residues long. Germline trimming cut 5 bases from V and 3 bases from J; bases unmatched to any gene: 7. The CDR3 sequence: CASSKSQGNNQPQHF. For the CDR3, the DNA is TGTGCCAGCAGTAAATCACAGGGGAACAATCAGCCCCAGCATTTT.

V is TRBV5-1 and J is TRBJ2-1; 7 bases are shared with TRBD2. Germline-derived CDR1 and CDR2 are SGHRS and YFSETQ. There are 14 residues in the CDR3. Losses at the gene ends were 6 bases for V and 6 bases for J; bases not matched to a gene: 9. The CDR3 loop reads CASKGLVAGNEQFF. The CDR3 DNA is TGCGCCAGCAAAGGACTAGTCGCAGGCAATGAGCAGTTCTTC.

As DNA, the CDR3 is TGTGCCACCAGCAGAGATTTGGGCCGACTAGCGGGAAGCACCGGGGAGCTGTTTTTT. As protein: CATSRDLGRLAGSTGELFF. The chain uses TRBV15 and TRBJ2-2, with 11 bases identical to TRBD2. The J segment lost 4 bases and the V segment lost 0 bases, leaving 10 bases of the junction unmatched. The CDR3 loop spans 19 amino acids. Germline V lookup: CDR1 LNHNV, CDR2 YYDKDF (reference sequence).

This clone was detected once. The chain is built from TRBV15 and TRBJ1-4, with 7 bases aligning to TRBD1. Germline V lookup: CDR1 LNHNV, CDR2 YYDKDF (reference sequence). CDR3 length: 14 residues. V gave up 8 bases and J gave up 6 bases; unmatched junction bases: 9. CDR3 protein: CATSGTAKDEKLFF. The CDR3 DNA reads as TGTGCCACCTCCGGGACAGCGAAGGATGAAAAACTGTTTTTT.

The chain is built from TRBV25-1 and TRBJ1-1; D is ambiguous. The V gene's germline CDR1 is MGHDK and CDR2 SYGVNS. The CDR3 sequence is 14 residues long. V lost 0 bases, J lost 1 base, and 6 bases lay in between. The CDR3 bases are TGTGCCAGCAGTGAATATACGGGGAACACTGAAGCTTTCTTT. Protein sequence: CASSEYTGNTEAFF.

In this sample, this clone turned up once. The chain employs TRBV15 and TRBJ1-2; no definite D call. This CDR3 has 14 residues. The germline V and J ends were trimmed by 0 bases and 4 bases, with 9 bases remaining between them. Germline values: CDR1 LNHNV, CDR2 YYDKDF (reference sequence). CDR3 amino acids: CATSRDRQPYGYTF. DNA for the CDR3: TGTGCCACCAGCAGAGATAGACAACCCTATGGCTACACCTTC.

V and J are TRBV6-1 and TRBJ2-2, with 7 bases matching TRBD1. With 3 bases clipped from V and 5 bases from J, the junction kept 6 bases outside the gene matches. In germline, CDR1 is MNHNS, CDR2 SASEGT. CDR3 length: 15 residues. This CDR3 reads CASSDRGQRTGELFF. DNA of the CDR3: TGTGCCAGCAGTGACCGGGGACAGAGAACCGGGGAGCTGTTTTTT.

This clone showed up just once. The sample holds other DNA sequences that translate to the same CDR3. The chain employs TRBV5-1 and TRBJ2-5; perhaps TRBD2 as D (6 bases). V was shortened by 4 bases and J by 1 base, with 14 bases between the two germline ends. The CDR3 totals 15 residues. Germline V gives CDR1 SGHRS, CDR2 YFSETQ. The CDR3 loop is CASSDSSAGQETQYF. Written as DNA, the CDR3 is TGCGCCAGCAGCGATTCTAGCGCGGGCCAAGAGACCCAGTACTTC.

The chain couples TRBV7-3 to TRBJ1-1; no clear D. Germline CDR1 SGHTA, CDR2 FQGTGA. V was trimmed by 0 bases and J by 1 base, leaving 3 bases between them. CDR3 length: 13 amino acids. In nucleotides, the CDR3 is TGTGCCAGCAGCTTAACACAGAACACTGAAGCTTTCTTT. Protein: CASSLTQNTEAFF.

The chain carries TRBV13 and TRBJ2-7, with 13 bases lining up with TRBD2. Trimming cost V 5 bases and J 5 bases; bases outside gene matches: 6. CDR3 length: 15 amino acids. Germline values: CDR1 PRHDT, CDR2 FYEKMQ (reference sequence). This CDR3 reads CASSPGLAGVDEQYF. The CDR3 DNA reads as TGTGCCAGCAGCCCCGGACTAGCGGGAGTCGACGAGCAGTACTTC.

This clone came up a few times. The chain combines TRBV6-1 with TRBJ1-1; a weak D match, TRBD1 (6 bases). The CDR3 consists of 14 residues. Trimming took off 0 bases at V and 3 bases at J, with 8 bases between the two ends. Germline V CDR1 and CDR2: MNHNS, SASEGT. The CDR3 DNA reads TGTGCCAGCAGTGAAGCGGGGGCTTACACTGAAGCTTTCTTT. Translating gives CASSEAGAYTEAFF.

The chain has TRBV5-1 and TRBJ2-7; TRBD1 matches 9 bases. V trimming: 4 bases; J trimming: 2 bases; junction bases outside the gene matches: 13. The CDR3 consists of 17 residues. The V gene's germline CDR1 is SGHRS and CDR2 YFSETQ. The CDR3, as DNA: TGCGCCAGCAGCCCCCCCCGGCGGGGACAGGGAGCCTACGAGCAGTACTTC. This translates into CASSPPRRGQGAYEQYF.

This CDR3 reads CASSLVVRGGADTQYF. The CDR3 nucleotides are TGCGCCAGCAGCTTGGTAGTTCGGGGGGGGGCAGATACGCAGTATTTT. V is TRBV5-1 and J is TRBJ2-3; TRBD2 matches 8 bases. The CDR3 is 16 amino acids. Germline trimming cut 0 bases from V and 4 bases from J; bases unmatched to any gene: 7. Germline V gene sequence: CDR1 SGHRS, CDR2 YFSETQ.

The chain combines TRBV11-2 with TRBJ1-2; D is unclear. Germline CDR1 and CDR2: SGHAT and FQNNGV. V was clipped by 1 base and J by 0 bases, with 9 bases between them. The CDR3 has 15 residues. The CDR3 coding sequence is TGTGCCAGCAGCTTAGTTGCGGGTGCTAACTATGGCTACACCTTC. As protein: CASSLVAGANYGYTF.

The chain recombines TRBV7-6 with TRBJ1-1; D is unclear. The CDR3 has 13 residues. CDR1 and CDR2 from the germline V gene are SGHVS and FNYEAQ. V lost 4 bases and J 6 bases, leaving 12 bases between the germline ends. The CDR3, as DNA: TGTGCCAGCAGCTCCCGGGGTCCGGCTGAAGCTTTCTTT. This codes for CASSSRGPAEAFF. Looking up the rest from reference TRBV7-6 and TRBJ1-1 gives the full variable domain: GAGVSQSPRYKVTKRGQDVALRCDPISGHVSLYWYRQALGQGPEFLTYFNYEAQQDKSGLPNDRFSAERPEGSISTLTIQRTEQRDSAMYRCASSSRGPAEAFFGQGTRLTVV.

The chain links TRBV9 to TRBJ1-1; D unclear. Trimming took off 2 bases at V and 4 bases at J, with 9 bases between the two ends. The germline CDR1 and CDR2 sequences are SGDLS and YYNGEE. CDR3 length: 13 residues. CDR3 nucleotide sequence: TGTGCCAGCAGCGTCAGGTTGGGCACTGAAGCTTTCTTT. Translated, it gives CASSVRLGTEAFF.

This sequence joins TRBV28 and TRBJ2-3; 7 bases are a match to TRBD1. V shed 1 base, J shed 9 bases, and the junction held 1 base outside the gene matches. Germline V CDR1 and CDR2: MDHEN, SYDVKM. The CDR3 is made up of 12 amino acids. In DNA, the CDR3 is TGTGCCAGCAGTTTATTCAGGGGGACGCAGTATTTT. Translated: CASSLFRGTQYF.

The rearrangement uses TRBV5-4 and TRBJ2-7; maybe TRBD1 (5 bases). CDR1 and CDR2 from the germline V gene are SGHNT and YYREEE (reference sequence). Trimming took off 3 bases at V and 0 bases at J, with 10 bases between the two ends. The CDR3 extends over 14 amino acids. CDR3 sequence (DNA): TGTGCCAGCAGCTCTACAGGATACTCCTACGAGCAGTACTTC. Encoded protein: CASSSTGYSYEQYF.

The rearrangement joins TRBV27 to TRBJ1-2, with 8 positions matching TRBD1. The CDR3 sequence is 17 residues long. Germline loops: CDR1 MNHEY, CDR2 SMNVEV (reference sequence). V dropped 0 bases and J dropped 0; count of bases not matched to a gene: 6. CDR3 sequence: CASSLSPGQGTNYGYTF. The CDR3 DNA is TGTGCCAGCAGTTTATCGCCCGGACAGGGAACTAACTATGGCTACACCTTC.

The rearrangement joins TRBV19 to TRBJ1-2; D gene unclear. CDR1 is LNHDA, CDR2 SQIVND, per germline (reference sequence). The CDR3 has 17 amino acids. V was cut by 6 bases and J by 1 base, with 21 bases left in between. For the CDR3, the DNA is TGTGCCAGTAGCTTCCACCACCAATCCGGGGTTAACTATGGCTACACCTTC. This translates into CASSFHHQSGVNYGYTF.

This clone was seen a handful of times. The rearrangement joins TRBV6-1 to TRBJ2-5, with a possible D match to TRBD1 (5 bases). V was shortened by 1 base and J by 1 base, with 13 bases between the two germline ends. Per the germline V gene, CDR1 is MNHNS and CDR2 is SASEGT. The CDR3 consists of 16 residues. The CDR3 sequence: CASSEGGLTVQETQYF. The CDR3 coding sequence is TGTGCCAGCAGTGAAGGGGGCCTGACAGTCCAAGAGACCCAGTACTTC.

The chain is built from TRBV9 and TRBJ2-1; 8 positions agree with TRBD2. This CDR3 comprises 15 residues. Germline V gene lookup returns CDR1 SGDLS and CDR2 YYNGEE. V trimming: 3 bases; J trimming: 5 bases; junction bases outside the gene matches: 7. This chain's CDR3 is CASSEYSGINNEQFF. CDR3 coding DNA: TGTGCCAGCAGCGAATATAGCGGGATAAACAATGAGCAGTTCTTC.

The rearrangement uses TRBV11-2 and TRBJ2-5, with D perhaps matching TRBD2 (6 bases). The CDR3 is 14 residues long. From germline, CDR1 is SGHAT and CDR2 FQNNGV. V lost 4 bases, J lost 5 bases, and 14 bases lay in between. As DNA, the CDR3 is TGTGCCAGCAGCTACGCGGGGCTGGGGGAGACCCAGTACTTC. This translates into CASSYAGLGETQYF.

V usage is TRBV18 and J usage is TRBJ1-1, with 9 bases aligning to TRBD1. Trimming took 6 bases from V and 10 from J; bases not matched to a gene: 18. The CDR3 consists of 16 residues. Per germline, CDR1 KGHSH and CDR2 LQKENI. The CDR3 is CASSTTLGQGWEGAFF. CDR3 bases: TGTGCCAGCTCGACCACGTTAGGACAGGGGTGGGAAGGAGCTTTCTTT.

This clone was observed once. This chain links TRBV9 with TRBJ2-5; 11 bases map to TRBD2. The CDR3 has 17 residues. The V and J ends lost 3 bases and 5 bases, in that order; junction bases with no gene match: 12. The germline V gene encodes CDR1 SGDLS and CDR2 YYNGEE. CDR3: CASSERVLAGDTETQYF. CDR3 nucleotide sequence: TGTGCCAGCAGCGAGCGGGTACTAGCGGGAGATACTGAGACCCAGTACTTC.

This clone was counted once. The chain carries TRBV28 and TRBJ1-2; D is perhaps TRBD1 (5 bases). This CDR3 region has 13 residues. CDR1 and CDR2 (germline): MDHEN, SYDVKM. Trimming took 1 base from V and 12 from J, leaving 15 bases between them. CDR3 protein: CASSLFRWGVHTF. DNA for the CDR3: TGTGCCAGCAGTTTATTCAGGTGGGGGGTTCACACCTTC.

This chain connects TRBV7-3 to TRBJ2-1; TRBD2 aligns across 9 bases. V was clipped by 2 bases and J by 5 bases; unmatched bases: 7. This CDR3 spans 16 amino acids. Germline values: CDR1 SGHTA, CDR2 FQGTGA. The CDR3 DNA sequence: TGTGCCAGCAGCTTAGGAGCGGGAGGCTACCACAATGAGCAGTTCTTC. This sequence encodes CASSLGAGGYHNEQFF.

The V gene is TRBV9, the J gene TRBJ2-1; 13 bases line up with TRBD2. CDR3 length: 16 residues. In germline, CDR1 is SGDLS, CDR2 YYNGEE. V shed 3 bases, J shed 8 bases, and the junction held 8 bases outside the gene matches. CDR3 residues: CASSATGTSGDYEQFF. CDR3 nucleotides: TGTGCCAGCAGCGCTACCGGGACTAGCGGGGACTATGAGCAGTTCTTC.